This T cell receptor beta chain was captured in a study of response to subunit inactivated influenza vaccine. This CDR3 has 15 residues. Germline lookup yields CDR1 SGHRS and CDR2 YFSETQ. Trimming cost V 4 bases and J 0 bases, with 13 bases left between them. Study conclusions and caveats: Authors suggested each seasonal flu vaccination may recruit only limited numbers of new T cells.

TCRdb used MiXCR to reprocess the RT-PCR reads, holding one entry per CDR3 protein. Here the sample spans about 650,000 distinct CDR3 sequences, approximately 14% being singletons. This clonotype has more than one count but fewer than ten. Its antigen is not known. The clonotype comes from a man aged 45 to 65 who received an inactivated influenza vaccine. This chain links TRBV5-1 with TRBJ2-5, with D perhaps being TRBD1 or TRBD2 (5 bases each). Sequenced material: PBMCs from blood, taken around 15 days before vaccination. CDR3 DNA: TGCGCCAGCAGCCTCGGGACCCGAAACCAAGAGACCCAGTACTTC. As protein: CASSLGTRNQETQYF.